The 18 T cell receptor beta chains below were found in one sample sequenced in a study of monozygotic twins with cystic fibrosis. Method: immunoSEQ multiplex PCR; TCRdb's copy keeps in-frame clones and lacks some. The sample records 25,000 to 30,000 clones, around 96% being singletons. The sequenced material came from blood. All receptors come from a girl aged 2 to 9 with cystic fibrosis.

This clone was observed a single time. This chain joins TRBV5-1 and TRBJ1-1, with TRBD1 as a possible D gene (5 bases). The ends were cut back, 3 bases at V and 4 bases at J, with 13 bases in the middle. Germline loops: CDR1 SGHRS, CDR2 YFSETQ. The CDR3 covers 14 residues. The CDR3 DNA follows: TGCGCCAGCAGCTCGGGACGAGTCGGCACTGAAGCTTTCTTT. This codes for CASSSGRVGTEAFF.

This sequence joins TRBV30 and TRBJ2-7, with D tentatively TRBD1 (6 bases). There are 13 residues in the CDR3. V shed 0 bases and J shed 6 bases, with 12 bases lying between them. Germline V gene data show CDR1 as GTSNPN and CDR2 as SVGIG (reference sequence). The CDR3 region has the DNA TGTGCCTGGAGTGTTTGGGAAGGGGGCGAGCAGTACTTC. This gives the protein CAWSVWEGGEQYF.

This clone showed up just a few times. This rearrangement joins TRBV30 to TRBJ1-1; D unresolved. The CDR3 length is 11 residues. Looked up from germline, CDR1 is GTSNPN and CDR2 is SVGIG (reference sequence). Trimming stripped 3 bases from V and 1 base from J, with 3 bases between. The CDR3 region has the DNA TGTGCCTGGAGAGCGAACACTGAAGCTTTCTTT. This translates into CAWRANTEAFF.

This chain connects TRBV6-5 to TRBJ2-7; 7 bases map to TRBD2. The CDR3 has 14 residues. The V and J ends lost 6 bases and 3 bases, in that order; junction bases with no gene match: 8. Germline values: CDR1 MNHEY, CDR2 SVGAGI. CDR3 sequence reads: CASSLAGVNYEQYF. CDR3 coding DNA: TGTGCCAGCAGCCTCGCGGGGGTTAACTACGAGCAGTACTTC.

CDR3 protein: CASGMTGGSYEQYF. CDR3 DNA sequence: TGTGCCAGCGGAATGACAGGGGGCTCCTACGAGCAGTACTTC. This chain links TRBV27 with TRBJ2-7; 9 bases map to TRBD1. The germline V gene encodes CDR1 MNHEY and CDR2 SMNVEV (reference sequence). V shed 8 bases and J 0 bases; nucleotides not matched to a gene: 5. The CDR3 extends over 14 amino acids.

The CDR3 bases are TGTGCCAGCAGTTTTAGGGGAGGAAACACCATATATTTT. Its protein is CASSFRGGNTIYF. The J gene is TRBJ1-3, the V gene TRBV28, with D maybe TRBD1 (5 bases). Germline-derived CDR1 and CDR2 are MDHEN and SYDVKM. Deletions cut 3 bases from V and 4 bases from J, with 7 bases between. The CDR3 extends over 13 amino acids.

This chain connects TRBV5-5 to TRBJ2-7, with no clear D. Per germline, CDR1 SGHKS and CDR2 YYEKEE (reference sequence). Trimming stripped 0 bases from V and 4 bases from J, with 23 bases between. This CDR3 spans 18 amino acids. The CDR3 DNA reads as TGTGCCAGCAGCTTGGGGCACCGATACCCCTTGTTGGGATACGAGCAGTACTTC. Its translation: CASSLGHRYPLLGYEQYF.

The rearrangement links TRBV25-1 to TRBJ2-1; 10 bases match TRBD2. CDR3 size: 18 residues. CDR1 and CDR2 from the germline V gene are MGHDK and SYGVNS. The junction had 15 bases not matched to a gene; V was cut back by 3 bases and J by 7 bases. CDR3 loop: CASSEPYRTSGRTNEQFF. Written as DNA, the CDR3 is TGTGCCAGCAGTGAGCCTTATCGGACTAGCGGACGGACAAATGAGCAGTTCTTC.

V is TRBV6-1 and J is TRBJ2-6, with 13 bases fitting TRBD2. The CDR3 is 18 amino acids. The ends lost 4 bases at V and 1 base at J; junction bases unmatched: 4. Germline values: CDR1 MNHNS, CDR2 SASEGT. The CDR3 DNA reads TGTGCCAGCAGTGCCCGGACTAGCGGGAGTTCTGGGGCCAACGTCCTGACTTTC. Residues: CASSARTSGSSGANVLTF.

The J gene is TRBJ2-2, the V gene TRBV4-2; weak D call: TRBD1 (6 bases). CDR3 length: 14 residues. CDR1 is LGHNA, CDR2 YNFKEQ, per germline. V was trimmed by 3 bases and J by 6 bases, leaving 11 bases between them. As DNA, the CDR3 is TGTGCCAGCAGCCACTCTAAGGGGGCCGGGGAGCTGTTTTTT. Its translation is CASSHSKGAGELFF.

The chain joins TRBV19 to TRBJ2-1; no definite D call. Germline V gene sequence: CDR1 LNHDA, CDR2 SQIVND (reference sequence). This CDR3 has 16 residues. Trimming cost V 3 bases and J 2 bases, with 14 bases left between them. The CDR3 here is CASSIGGLRPYNEQFF. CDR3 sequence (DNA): TGTGCCAGTAGTATCGGTGGTTTGAGGCCCTACAATGAGCAGTTCTTC.

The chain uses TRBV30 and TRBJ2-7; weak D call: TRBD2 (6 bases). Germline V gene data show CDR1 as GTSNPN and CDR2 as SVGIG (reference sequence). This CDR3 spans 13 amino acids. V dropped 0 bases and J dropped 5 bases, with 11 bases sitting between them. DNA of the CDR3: TGTGCCTGGAGTGTACGGGGGTTCGACGAGCAGTACTTC. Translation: CAWSVRGFDEQYF.

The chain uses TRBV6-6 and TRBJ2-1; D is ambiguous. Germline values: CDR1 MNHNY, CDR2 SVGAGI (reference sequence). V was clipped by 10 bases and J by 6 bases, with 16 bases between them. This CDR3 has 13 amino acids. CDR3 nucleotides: TGTGCCACCACCGACGGATACTCCAATGAGCAGTTCTTC. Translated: CATTDGYSNEQFF.

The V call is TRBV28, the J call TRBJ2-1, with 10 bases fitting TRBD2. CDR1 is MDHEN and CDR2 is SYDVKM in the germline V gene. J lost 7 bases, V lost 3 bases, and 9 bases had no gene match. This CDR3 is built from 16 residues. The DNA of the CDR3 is TGTGCCAGCAGTTTCCTCACTAGCGGGGCGTGGAATGAGCAGTTCTTC. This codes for CASSFLTSGAWNEQFF.

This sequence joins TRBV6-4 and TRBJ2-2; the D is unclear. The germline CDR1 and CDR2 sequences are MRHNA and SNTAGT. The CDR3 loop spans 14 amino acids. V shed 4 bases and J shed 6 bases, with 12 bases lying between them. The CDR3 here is CASSVGAYPGELFF. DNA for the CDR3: TGTGCCAGCAGTGTAGGAGCGTACCCCGGGGAGCTGTTTTTT.

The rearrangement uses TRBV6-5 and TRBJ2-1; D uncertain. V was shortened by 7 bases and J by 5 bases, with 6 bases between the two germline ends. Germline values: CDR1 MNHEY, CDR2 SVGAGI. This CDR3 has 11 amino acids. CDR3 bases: TGTGCCAGCATGGTGCACAATGAGCAGTTCTTC. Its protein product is CASMVHNEQFF.

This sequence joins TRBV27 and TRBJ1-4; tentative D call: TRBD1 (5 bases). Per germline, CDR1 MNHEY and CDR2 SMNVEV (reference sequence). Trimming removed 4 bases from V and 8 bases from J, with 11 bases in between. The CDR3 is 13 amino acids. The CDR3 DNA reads TGTGCCAGCAGTTCGAAAAGGACAGAAAAACTGTTTTTT. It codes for CASSSKRTEKLFF.

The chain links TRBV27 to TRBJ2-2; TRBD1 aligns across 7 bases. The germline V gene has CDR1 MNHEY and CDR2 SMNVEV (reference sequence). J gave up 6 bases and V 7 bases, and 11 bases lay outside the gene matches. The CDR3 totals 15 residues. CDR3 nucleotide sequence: TGTGCCAGCACCTCCCTTCCGCAGGGGGCCGGGGAGCTGTTTTTT. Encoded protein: CASTSLPQGAGELFF.